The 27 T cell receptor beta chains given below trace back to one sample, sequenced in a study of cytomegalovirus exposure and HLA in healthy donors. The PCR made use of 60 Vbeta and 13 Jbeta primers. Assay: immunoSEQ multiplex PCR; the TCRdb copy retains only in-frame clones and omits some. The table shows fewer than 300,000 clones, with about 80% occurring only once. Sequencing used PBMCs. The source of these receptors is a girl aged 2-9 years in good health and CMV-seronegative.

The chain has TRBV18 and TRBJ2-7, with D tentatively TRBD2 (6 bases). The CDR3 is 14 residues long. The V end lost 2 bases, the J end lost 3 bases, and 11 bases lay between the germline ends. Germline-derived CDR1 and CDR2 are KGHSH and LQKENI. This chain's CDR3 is CASSPGRGHYEQYF. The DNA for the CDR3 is TGTGCCAGCTCACCAGGGCGGGGCCACTACGAGCAGTACTTC.

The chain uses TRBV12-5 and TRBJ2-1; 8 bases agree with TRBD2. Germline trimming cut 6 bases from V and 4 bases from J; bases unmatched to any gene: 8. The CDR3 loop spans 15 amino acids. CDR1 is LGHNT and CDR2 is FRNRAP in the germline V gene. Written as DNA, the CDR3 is TGTGCTAGTGGGCCTGGGAGCGGGGGATACAATGAGCAGTTCTTC. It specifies CASGPGSGGYNEQFF.

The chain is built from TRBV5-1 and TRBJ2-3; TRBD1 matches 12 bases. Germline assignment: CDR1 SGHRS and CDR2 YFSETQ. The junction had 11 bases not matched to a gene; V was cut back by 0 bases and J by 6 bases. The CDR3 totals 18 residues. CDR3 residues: CASSLALRDRGQGDTQYF. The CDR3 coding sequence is TGCGCCAGCAGCTTGGCGCTCCGGGACAGGGGGCAGGGGGATACGCAGTATTTT. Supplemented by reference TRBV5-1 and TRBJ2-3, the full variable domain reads KAGVTQTPRYLIKTRGQQVTLSCSPISGHRSVSWYQQTPGQGLQFLFEYFSETQRNKGNFPGRFSGRQFSNSRSEMNVSTLELGDSALYLCASSLALRDRGQGDTQYFGPGTRLTVL.

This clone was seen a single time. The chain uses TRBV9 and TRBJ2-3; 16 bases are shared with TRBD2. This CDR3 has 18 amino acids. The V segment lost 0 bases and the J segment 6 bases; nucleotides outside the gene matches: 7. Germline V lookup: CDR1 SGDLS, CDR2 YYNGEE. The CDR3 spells CASSVEGLAGGPSDTQYF. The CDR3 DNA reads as TGTGCCAGCAGCGTAGAGGGACTAGCGGGAGGGCCTTCGGATACGCAGTATTTT.

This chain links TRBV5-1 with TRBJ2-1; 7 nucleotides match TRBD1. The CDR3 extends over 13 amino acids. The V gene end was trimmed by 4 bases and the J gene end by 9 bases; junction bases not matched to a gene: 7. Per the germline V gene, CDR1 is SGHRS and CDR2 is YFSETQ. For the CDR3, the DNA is TGCGCCAGCAGCGTTGAACAGGGGATTGAGCAGTTCTTC. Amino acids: CASSVEQGIEQFF.

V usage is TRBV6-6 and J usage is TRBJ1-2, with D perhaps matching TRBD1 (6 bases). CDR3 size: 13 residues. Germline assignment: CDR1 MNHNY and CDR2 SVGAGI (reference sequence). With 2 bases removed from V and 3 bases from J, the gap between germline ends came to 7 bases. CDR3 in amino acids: CASSYRQDYGYTF. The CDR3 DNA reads TGTGCCAGCAGTTACAGACAGGACTATGGCTACACCTTC.

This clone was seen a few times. The CDR3 sequence is CAWSVAASSYNEQFF. The CDR3 bases are TGTGCCTGGAGTGTAGCGGCTAGCTCCTACAATGAGCAGTTCTTC. The chain joins TRBV30 to TRBJ2-1; D is perhaps TRBD2 (5 bases). The CDR3 totals 15 residues. Germline assignment: CDR1 GTSNPN and CDR2 SVGIG (reference sequence). V lost 0 bases to trimming and J lost 0 bases, with 9 bases between them. The complete variable domain, with remaining parts taken from reference TRBV30 and TRBJ2-1, reads SQTIHQWPATLVQPVGSPLSLECTVEGTSNPNLYWYRQAAGRGLQLLFYSVGIGQISSEVPQNLSASRPQDRQFILSSKKLLLSDSGFYLCAWSVAASSYNEQFFGPGTRLTVL.

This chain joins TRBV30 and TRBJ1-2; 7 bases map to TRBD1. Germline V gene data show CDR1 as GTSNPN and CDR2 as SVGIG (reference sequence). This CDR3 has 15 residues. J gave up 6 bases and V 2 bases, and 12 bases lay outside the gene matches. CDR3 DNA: TGTGCCTGGAGTTTGGCATCCGGGACAGTGGATGGCTACACCTTC. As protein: CAWSLASGTVDGYTF.

The CDR3 protein is CAIRDRDRGKNEQFF. CDR3 nucleotides: TGTGCCATCAGAGACCGGGACAGGGGTAAGAATGAGCAGTTCTTC. V is TRBV10-3 and J is TRBJ2-1; 10 bases map to TRBD1. This CDR3 is built from 15 residues. V trimming: 6 bases; J trimming: 7 bases; junction bases outside the gene matches: 9. CDR1 and CDR2 (germline): ENHRY, SYGVKD.

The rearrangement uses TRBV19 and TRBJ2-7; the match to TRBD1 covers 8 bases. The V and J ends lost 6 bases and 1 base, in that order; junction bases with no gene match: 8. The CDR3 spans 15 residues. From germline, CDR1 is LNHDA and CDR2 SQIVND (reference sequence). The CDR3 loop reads CASSRLRGRSYEQYF. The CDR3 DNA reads TGTGCCAGTAGCCGCCTCAGGGGGCGATCCTACGAGCAGTACTTC.

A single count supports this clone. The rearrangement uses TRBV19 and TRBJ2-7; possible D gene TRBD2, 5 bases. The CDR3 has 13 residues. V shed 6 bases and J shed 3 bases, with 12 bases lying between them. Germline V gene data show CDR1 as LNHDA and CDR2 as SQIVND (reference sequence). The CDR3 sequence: CASSPNGVYEQYF. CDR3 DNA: TGTGCCAGTAGCCCAAACGGGGTCTACGAGCAGTACTTC.

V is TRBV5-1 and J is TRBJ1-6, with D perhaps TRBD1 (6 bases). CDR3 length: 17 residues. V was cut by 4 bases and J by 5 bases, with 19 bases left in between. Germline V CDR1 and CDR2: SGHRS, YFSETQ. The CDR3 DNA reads TGCGCCAGCAGCGGCGGACTGACAGGCGCGAATAATTCACCCCTCCACTTT. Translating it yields CASSGGLTGANNSPLHF. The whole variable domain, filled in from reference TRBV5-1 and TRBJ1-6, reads KAGVTQTPRYLIKTRGQQVTLSCSPISGHRSVSWYQQTPGQGLQFLFEYFSETQRNKGNFPGRFSGRQFSNSRSEMNVSTLELGDSALYLCASSGGLTGANNSPLHFGNGTRLTVT.

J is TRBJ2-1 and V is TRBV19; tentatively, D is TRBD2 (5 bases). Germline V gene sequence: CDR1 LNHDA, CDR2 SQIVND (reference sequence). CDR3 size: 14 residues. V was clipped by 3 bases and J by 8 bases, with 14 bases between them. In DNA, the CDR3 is TGTGCCAGTAGTATTCATCCGGAGGACCATGAGCAGTTCTTC. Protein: CASSIHPEDHEQFF. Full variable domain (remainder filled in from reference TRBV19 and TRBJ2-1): DGGITQSPKYLFRKEGQNVTLSCEQNLNHDAMYWYRQDPGQGLRLIYYSQIVNDFQKGDIAEGYSVSREKKESFPLTVTSAQKNPTAFYLCASSIHPEDHEQFFGPGTRLTVL.

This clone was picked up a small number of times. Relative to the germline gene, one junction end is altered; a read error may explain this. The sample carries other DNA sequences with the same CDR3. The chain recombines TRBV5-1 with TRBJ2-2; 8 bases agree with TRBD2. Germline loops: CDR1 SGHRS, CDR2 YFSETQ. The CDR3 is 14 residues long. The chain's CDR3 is CAGRLAGGTGELFF. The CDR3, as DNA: TGCGCCGGCAGACTGGCGGGAGGCACCGGGGAGCTGTTTTTT. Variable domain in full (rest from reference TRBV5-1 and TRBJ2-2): KAGVTQTPRYLIKTRGQQVTLSCSPISGHRSVSWYQQTPGQGLQFLFEYFSETQRNKGNFPGRFSGRQFSNSRSEMNVSTLELGDSALYLCAGRLAGGTGELFFGEGSRLTVL.

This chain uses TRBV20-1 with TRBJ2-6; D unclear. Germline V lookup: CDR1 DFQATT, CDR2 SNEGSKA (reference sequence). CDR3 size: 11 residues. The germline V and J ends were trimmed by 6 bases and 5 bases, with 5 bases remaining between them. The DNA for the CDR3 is TGCAGTGCCCCATGGGCCAACGTCCTGACTTTC. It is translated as CSAPWANVLTF.

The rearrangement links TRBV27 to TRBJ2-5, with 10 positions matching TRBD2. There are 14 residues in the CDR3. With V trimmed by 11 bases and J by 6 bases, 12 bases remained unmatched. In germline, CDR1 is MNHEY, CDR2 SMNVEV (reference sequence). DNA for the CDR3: TGTGCCTCAGCAACTACTAGCGGGATTCAGACCCAGTACTTC. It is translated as CASATTSGIQTQYF.

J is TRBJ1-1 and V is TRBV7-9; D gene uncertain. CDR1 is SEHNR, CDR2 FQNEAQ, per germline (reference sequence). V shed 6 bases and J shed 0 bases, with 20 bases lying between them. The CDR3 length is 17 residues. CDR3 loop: CASSSNTYGDLNTEAFF. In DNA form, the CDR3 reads TGTGCCAGCAGTTCGAATACTTACGGAGACCTGAACACTGAAGCTTTCTTT.

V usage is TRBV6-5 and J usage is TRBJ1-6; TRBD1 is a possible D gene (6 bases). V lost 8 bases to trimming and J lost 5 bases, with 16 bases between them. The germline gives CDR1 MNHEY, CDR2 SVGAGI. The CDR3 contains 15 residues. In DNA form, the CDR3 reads TGTGCCAGCCGGACATATTACAGGGATAATTCACCCCTCCACTTT. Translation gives CASRTYYRDNSPLHF.

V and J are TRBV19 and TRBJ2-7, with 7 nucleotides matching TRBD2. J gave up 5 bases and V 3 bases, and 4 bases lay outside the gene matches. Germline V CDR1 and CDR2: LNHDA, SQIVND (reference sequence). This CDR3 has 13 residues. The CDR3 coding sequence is TGTGCCAGTAGTATTAGGAGCGGGGACGAGCAGTACTTC. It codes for CASSIRSGDEQYF.

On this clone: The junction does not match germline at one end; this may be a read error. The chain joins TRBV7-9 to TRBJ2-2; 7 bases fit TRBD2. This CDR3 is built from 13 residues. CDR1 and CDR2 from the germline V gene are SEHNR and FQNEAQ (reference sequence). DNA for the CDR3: TGTTCCAGCAGCCTCACTAGCGCCTGGGAGCTGTTTTTT. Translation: CSSSLTSAWELFF.

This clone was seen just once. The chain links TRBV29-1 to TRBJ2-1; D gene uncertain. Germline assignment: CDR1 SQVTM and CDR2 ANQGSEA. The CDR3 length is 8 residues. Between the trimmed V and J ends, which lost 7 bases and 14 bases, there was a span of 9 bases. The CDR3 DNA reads TGCAGCGCCGACCAGGAGTTCTTC. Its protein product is CSADQEFF.

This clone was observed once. CDR3: CASSLGVRGRRPNTGELFF. CDR3 nucleotides: TGTGCCAGCAGCTTAGGGGTCAGGGGGCGCCGTCCAAACACCGGGGAGCTGTTTTTT. This rearrangement joins TRBV11-2 to TRBJ2-2; 8 bases match TRBD1. CDR1 is SGHAT, CDR2 FQNNGV, per germline. CDR3 length equals 19 residues. J gave up 2 bases and V 1 base, and 12 bases lay outside the gene matches.

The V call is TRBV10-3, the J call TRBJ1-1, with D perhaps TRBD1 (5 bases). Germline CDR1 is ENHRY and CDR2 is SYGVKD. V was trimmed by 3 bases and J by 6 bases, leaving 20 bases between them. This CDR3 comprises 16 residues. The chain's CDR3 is CAISDLGVRQDPEAFF. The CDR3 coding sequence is TGTGCCATCAGTGATCTAGGGGTTAGGCAGGACCCTGAAGCTTTCTTT.

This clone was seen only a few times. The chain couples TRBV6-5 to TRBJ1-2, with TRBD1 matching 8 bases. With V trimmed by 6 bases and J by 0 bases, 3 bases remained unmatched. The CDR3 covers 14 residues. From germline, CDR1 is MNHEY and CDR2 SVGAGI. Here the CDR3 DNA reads TGTGCCAGCAGGGACAGGGAACCTAACTATGGCTACACCTTC. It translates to CASRDREPNYGYTF.

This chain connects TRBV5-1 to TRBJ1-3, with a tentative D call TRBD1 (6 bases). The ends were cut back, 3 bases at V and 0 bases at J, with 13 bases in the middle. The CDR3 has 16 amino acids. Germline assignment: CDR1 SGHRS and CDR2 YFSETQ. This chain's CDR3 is CASSYGGGHSGNTIYF. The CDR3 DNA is TGCGCCAGCAGCTATGGGGGGGGCCACTCTGGAAACACCATATATTTT.

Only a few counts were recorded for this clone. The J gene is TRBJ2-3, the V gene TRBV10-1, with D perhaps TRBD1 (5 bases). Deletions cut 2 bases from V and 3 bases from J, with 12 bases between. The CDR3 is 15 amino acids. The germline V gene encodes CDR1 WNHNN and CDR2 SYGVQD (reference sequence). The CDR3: CASSEDRNSTDTQYF. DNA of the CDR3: TGCGCCAGCAGTGAGGACAGAAATTCGACAGATACGCAGTATTTT.

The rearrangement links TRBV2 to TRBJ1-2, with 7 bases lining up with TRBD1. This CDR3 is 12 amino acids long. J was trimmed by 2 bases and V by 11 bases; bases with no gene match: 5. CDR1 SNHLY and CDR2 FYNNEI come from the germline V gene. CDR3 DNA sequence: TGTGCCTGGGGACAGCAAAACTATGGCTACACCTTC. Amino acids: CAWGQQNYGYTF. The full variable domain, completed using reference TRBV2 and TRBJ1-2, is EPEVTQTPSHQVTQMGQEVILRCVPISNHLYFYWYRQILGQKVEFLVSFYNNEISEKSEIFDDQFSVERPDGSNFTLKIRSTKLEDSAMYFCAWGQQNYGYTFGSGTRLTVV.